This entry lists 11 T cell receptor beta chains sequenced from one sample in a study of blood T cell repertoires in COVID-19. Profiled with immunoSEQ multiplex PCR; TCRdb holds only in-frame clones, not every one. The table lists roughly 280,000 clones, under 90% of them singletons. The sample consisted of peripheral blood. Receptor source: a man aged 45-65 years with acute or convalescent COVID-19.

The count of this clone is one. This sequence joins TRBV7-2 and TRBJ2-7; TRBD2 might be the D (5 bases). The CDR3 covers 13 residues. CDR1 is SGHTA, CDR2 FQGNSA, per germline. The germline V and J ends were trimmed by 6 bases and 5 bases, with 14 bases remaining between them. The CDR3 DNA sequence: TGTGCCAGCAGTCCGATCCGGGGAAACGAGCAGTACTTC. It is translated as CASSPIRGNEQYF.

The chain is built from TRBV4-2 and TRBJ1-2, with 7 bases that match TRBD1. CDR1 is LGHNA, CDR2 YNFKEQ, per germline. Trimming took 3 bases from V and 8 from J; bases not matched to a gene: 15. CDR3 length: 16 amino acids. The CDR3 DNA sequence: TGTGCCAGCAGCCATGACAGGATACAGGGGAATAGAGGCTACACCTTC. The encoded protein is CASSHDRIQGNRGYTF.

The DNA of the CDR3 is TGCGCCAGCAGTGAGTCCCAGGATACGCAGTATTTT. It specifies CASSESQDTQYF. The rearrangement links TRBV10-1 to TRBJ2-3; D uncertain. Trimming shortened V by 0 bases and J by 6 bases, and 4 bases separated the two germline ends. This CDR3 comprises 12 residues. Germline-derived CDR1 and CDR2 are WNHNN and SYGVQD (reference sequence).

The chain is built from TRBV27 and TRBJ1-1; possibly TRBD1 for D (6 bases). Germline V lookup: CDR1 MNHEY, CDR2 SMNVEV (reference sequence). There are 16 residues in the CDR3. Trimming removed 5 bases from V and 4 bases from J, with 20 bases in between. Here the CDR3 reads CASSDPGVGKATEAFF. CDR3 coding DNA: TGTGCCAGCAGTGACCCAGGGGTGGGGAAGGCCACTGAAGCTTTCTTT.

The chain carries TRBV12-3 or TRBV12-4 and TRBJ1-6, with D hard to call. Deletions cut 1 base from V and 14 bases from J, with 9 bases between. This CDR3 has 12 residues. The CDR3 DNA reads TGTGCCAGCAGTTTAGGGCTTGGCTCCCTCCACTTT. It is translated as CASSLGLGSLHF.

This clone was observed once. The gene calls are TRBV7-9 and TRBJ1-5; 7 bases line up with TRBD1. V lost 10 bases and J lost 2; bases outside the gene matches: 11. The CDR3 length is 15 residues. Germline CDR1 is SEHNR and CDR2 is FQNEAQ (reference sequence). CDR3 nucleotides: TGTGCCATCCGTCCGGGACAGTCGGGCAATCAGCCCCAGCATTTT. It is translated as CAIRPGQSGNQPQHF.

The chain combines TRBV4-2 with TRBJ1-2, with a tentative D call TRBD1 (5 bases). There are 16 residues in the CDR3. The germline V gene has CDR1 LGHNA and CDR2 YNFKEQ. Trimming pared 4 bases from V and 6 bases from J, leaving 21 bases between. The CDR3 here is CASSREGLLLSHGYTF. Here the CDR3 DNA reads TGTGCCAGCAGCCGGGAGGGACTCCTTCTCTCCCATGGCTACACCTTC.

This clone has just one count. The chain employs TRBV5-1 and TRBJ2-1; D is possibly TRBD2 (6 bases). Germline CDR1 SGHRS, CDR2 YFSETQ. Deletions cut 3 bases from V and 0 bases from J, with 10 bases between. The CDR3 has 15 residues. The CDR3 reads CASSYGGSSYNEQFF. The CDR3 nucleotides are TGCGCCAGCAGCTACGGGGGAAGCTCCTACAATGAGCAGTTCTTC.

The CDR3 is CASSPGAEELGYGYTF. In DNA, the CDR3 is TGTGCCAGTAGTCCCGGTGCGGAGGAGCTAGGCTATGGCTACACCTTC. V gene TRBV19 combines with J gene TRBJ1-2; D not resolved. The V gene's germline CDR1 is LNHDA and CDR2 SQIVND (reference sequence). V was pared by 5 bases and J by 4 bases, with 20 bases between. The CDR3 spans 16 residues.

The gene calls are TRBV5-4 and TRBJ1-1; no reliable D call. Germline lookup yields CDR1 SGHNT and CDR2 YYREEE (reference sequence). The CDR3 contains 13 residues. Deletions cut 5 bases from V and 0 bases from J, with 8 bases between. The CDR3 DNA reads TGTGCCAGCAGTCGAGAACTGAACACTGAAGCTTTCTTT. It specifies CASSRELNTEAFF.

V and J are TRBV5-1 and TRBJ2-5, with 12 bases aligning to TRBD2. Germline CDR1 is SGHRS and CDR2 is YFSETQ. The CDR3 has 16 residues. V trimming: 0 bases; J trimming: 5 bases; junction bases outside the gene matches: 5. DNA of the CDR3: TGCGCCAGCAGCTTGGCCACCGGGACTAGCGGGGAGACCCAGTACTTC. This encodes CASSLATGTSGETQYF.